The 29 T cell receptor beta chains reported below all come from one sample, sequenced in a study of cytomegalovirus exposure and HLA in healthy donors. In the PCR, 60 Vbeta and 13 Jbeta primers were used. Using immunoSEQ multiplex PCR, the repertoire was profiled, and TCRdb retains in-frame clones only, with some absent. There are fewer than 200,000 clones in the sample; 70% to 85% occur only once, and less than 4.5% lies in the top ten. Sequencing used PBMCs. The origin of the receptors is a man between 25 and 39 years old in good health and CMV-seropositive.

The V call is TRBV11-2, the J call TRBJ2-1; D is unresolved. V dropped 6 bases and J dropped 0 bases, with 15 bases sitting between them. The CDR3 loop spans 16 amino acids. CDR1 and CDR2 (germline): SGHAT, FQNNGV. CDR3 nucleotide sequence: TGTGCCAGCAGTCCAAGGCCGGCTAGCTCCTACAATGAGCAGTTCTTC. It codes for CASSPRPASSYNEQFF.

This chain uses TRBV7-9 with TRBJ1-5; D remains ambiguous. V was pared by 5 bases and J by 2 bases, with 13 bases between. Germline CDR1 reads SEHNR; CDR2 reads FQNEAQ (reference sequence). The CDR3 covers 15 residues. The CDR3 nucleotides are TGTGCCAGCAGCCAAAAAGGGAGTGGCAATCAGCCCCAGCATTTT. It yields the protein CASSQKGSGNQPQHF.

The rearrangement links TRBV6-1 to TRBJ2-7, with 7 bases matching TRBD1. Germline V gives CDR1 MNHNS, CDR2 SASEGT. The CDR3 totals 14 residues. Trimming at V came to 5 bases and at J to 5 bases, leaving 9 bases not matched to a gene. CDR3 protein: CASSSDSTGNEQYF. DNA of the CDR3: TGTGCCAGCAGTTCCGACTCGACAGGGAACGAGCAGTACTTC.

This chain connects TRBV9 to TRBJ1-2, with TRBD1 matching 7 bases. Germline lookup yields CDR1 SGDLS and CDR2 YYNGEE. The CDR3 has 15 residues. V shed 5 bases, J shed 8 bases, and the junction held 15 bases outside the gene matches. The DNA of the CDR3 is TGTGCCAGCAGTCCCACCGGCGGGCAGGGGGTCGGCTACACCTTC. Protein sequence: CASSPTGGQGVGYTF.

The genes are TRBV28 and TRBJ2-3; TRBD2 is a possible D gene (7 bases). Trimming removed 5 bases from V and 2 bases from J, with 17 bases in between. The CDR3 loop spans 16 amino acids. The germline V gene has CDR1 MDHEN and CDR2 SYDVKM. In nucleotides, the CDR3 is TGTGCCAGCAGTCAAATTGGGGGGGGCCCCACAGATACGCAGTATTTT. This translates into CASSQIGGGPTDTQYF.

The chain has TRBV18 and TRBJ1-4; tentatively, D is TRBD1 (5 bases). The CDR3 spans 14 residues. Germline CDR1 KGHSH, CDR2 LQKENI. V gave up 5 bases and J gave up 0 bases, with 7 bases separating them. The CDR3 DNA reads TGTGCCAGCTCAGACAGCGCAACTAATGAAAAACTGTTTTTT. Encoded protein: CASSDSATNEKLFF. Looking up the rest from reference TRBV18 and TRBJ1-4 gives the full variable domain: NAGVMQNPRHLVRRRGQEARLRCSPMKGHSHVYWYRQLPEEGLKFMVYLQKENIIDESGMPKERFSAEFPKEGPSILRIQQVVRGDSAAYFCASSDSATNEKLFFGSGTQLSVL.

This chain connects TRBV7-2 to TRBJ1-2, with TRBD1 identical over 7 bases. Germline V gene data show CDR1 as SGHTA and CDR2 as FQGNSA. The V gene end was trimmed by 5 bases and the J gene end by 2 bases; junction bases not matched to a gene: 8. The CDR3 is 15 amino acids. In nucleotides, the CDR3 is TGTGCCAGCAGCGAATTCCACAGGGGAAACTATGGCTACACCTTC. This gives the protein CASSEFHRGNYGYTF.

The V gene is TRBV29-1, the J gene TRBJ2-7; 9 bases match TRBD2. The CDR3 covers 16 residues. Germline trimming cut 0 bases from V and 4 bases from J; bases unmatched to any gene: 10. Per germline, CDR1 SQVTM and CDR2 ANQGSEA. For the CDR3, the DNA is TGCAGCGTTGAAGACCAGGAGGGACTAGCAGAGTACGAGCAGTACTTC. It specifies CSVEDQEGLAEYEQYF.

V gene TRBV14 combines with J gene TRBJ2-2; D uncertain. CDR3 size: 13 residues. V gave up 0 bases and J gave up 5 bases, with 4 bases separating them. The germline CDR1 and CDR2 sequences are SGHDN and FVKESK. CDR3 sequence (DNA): TGTGCCAGCAGCCAAGATCGGACCGGGGAGCTGTTTTTT. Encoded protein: CASSQDRTGELFF.

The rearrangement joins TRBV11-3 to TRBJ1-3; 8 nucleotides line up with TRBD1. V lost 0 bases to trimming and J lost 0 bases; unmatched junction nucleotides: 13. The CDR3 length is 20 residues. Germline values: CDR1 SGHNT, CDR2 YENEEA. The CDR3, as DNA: TGTGCCAGCAGCTTAGAACCTCGACCTACAGGGGGTTTCTCTGGAAACACCATATATTTT. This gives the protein CASSLEPRPTGGFSGNTIYF.

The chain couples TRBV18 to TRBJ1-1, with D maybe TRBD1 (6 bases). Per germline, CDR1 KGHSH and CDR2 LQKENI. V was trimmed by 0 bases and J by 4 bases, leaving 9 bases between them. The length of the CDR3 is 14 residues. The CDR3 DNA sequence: TGTGCCAGCTCACCACCTACAGGGATCACTGAAGCTTTCTTT. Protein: CASSPPTGITEAFF.

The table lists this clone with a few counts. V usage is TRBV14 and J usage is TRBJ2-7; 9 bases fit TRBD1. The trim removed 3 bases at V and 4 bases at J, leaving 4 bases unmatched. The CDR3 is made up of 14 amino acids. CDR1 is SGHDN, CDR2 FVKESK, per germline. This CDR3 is CASSQEDRGYEQYF. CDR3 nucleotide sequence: TGTGCCAGCAGCCAGGAAGACAGGGGGTACGAGCAGTACTTC.

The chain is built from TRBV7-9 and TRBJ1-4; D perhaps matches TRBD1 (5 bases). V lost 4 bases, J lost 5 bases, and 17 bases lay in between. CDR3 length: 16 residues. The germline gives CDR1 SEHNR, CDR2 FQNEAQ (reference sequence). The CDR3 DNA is TGTGCCAGCAGCTACCTCGGGGGAGGAACCAATGAAAAACTGTTTTTT. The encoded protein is CASSYLGGGTNEKLFF.

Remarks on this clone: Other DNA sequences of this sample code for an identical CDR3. The CDR3 nucleotides are TGCGCCAGCAGCTTAGGGACAGGGGCCTACGAGCAGTACTTC. Its protein is CASSLGTGAYEQYF. The J gene is TRBJ2-7, the V gene TRBV5-1; 10 positions match TRBD1. From germline, CDR1 is SGHRS and CDR2 YFSETQ. The CDR3 length is 14 residues. V was pared by 2 bases and J by 2 bases, with 1 base of the junction left unmatched.

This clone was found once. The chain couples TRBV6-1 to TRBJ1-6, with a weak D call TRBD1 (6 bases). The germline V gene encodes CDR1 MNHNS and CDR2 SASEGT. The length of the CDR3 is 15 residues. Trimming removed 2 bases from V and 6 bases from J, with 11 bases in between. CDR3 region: CASSELTGGNSPLHF. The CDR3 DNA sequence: TGTGCCAGCAGTGAACTGACAGGAGGTAATTCACCCCTCCACTTT.

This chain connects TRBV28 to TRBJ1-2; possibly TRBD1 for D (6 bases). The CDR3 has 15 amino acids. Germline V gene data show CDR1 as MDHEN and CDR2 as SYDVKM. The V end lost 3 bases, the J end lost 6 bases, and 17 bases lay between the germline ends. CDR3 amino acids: CASSFLRGHSNGYTF. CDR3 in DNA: TGTGCCAGCAGTTTTCTCCGGGGACATTCCAATGGCTACACCTTC.

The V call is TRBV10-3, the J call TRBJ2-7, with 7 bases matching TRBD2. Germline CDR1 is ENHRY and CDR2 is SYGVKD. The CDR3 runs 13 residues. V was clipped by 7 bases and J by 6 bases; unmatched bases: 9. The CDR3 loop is CAITGGGTGEQYF. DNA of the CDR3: TGTGCCATCACTGGCGGGGGAACGGGCGAGCAGTACTTC.

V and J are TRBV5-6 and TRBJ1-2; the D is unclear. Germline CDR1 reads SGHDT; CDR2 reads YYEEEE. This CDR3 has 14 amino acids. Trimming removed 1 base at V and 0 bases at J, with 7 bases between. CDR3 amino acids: CASSLFAANYGYTF. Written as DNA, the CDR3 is TGTGCCAGCAGCTTGTTCGCAGCTAACTATGGCTACACCTTC.

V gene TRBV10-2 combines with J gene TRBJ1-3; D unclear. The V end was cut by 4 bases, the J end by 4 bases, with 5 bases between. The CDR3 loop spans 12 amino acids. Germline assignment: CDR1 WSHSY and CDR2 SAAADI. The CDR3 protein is CASSAGGNTIYF. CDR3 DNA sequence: TGCGCCAGCAGTGCCGGGGGAAACACCATATATTTT.

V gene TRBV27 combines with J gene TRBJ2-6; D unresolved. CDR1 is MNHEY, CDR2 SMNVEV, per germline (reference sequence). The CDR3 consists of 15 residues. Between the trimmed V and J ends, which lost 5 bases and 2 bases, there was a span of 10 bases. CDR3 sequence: CASSGRLAGANVLTF. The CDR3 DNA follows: TGTGCCAGCAGTGGTCGGTTGGCTGGGGCCAACGTCCTGACTTTC.

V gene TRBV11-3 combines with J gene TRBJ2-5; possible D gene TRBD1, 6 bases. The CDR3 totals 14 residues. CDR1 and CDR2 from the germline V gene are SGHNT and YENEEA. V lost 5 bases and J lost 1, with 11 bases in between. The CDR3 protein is CASSPDRTQETQYF. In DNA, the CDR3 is TGTGCCAGCAGCCCAGACAGGACCCAAGAGACCCAGTACTTC.

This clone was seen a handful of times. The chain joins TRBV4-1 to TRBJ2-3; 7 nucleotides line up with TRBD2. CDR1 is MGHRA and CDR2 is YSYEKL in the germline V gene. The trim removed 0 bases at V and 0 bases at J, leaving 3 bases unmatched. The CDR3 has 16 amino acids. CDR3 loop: CASSQEGGLSTDTQYF. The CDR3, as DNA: TGCGCCAGCAGCCAAGAGGGGGGACTAAGCACAGATACGCAGTATTTT.

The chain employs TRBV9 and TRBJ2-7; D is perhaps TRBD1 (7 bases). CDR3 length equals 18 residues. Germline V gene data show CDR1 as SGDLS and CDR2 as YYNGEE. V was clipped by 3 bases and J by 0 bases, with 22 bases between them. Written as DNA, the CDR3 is TGTGCCAGCAGCGCGGGGGCGGGCACGGGGGACAGCTCCTACGAGCAGTACTTC. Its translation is CASSAGAGTGDSSYEQYF.

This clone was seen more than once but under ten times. CDR3 sequence reads: CASSSYPGLAKKNIQYF. The CDR3 coding sequence is TGTGCCAGCAGCTCATATCCGGGACTAGCGAAAAAAAACATTCAGTACTTC. The chain couples TRBV5-6 to TRBJ2-4, with 10 bases aligning to TRBD2. The CDR3 covers 17 residues. Germline values: CDR1 SGHDT, CDR2 YYEEEE. Trimming cost V 3 bases and J 4 bases; bases outside gene matches: 10.

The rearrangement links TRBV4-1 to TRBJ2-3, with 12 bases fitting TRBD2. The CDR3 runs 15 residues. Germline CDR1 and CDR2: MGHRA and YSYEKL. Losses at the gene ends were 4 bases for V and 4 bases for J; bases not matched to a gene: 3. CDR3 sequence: CASSRLAGGADTQYF. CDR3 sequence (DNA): TGCGCCAGCAGCCGGCTAGCGGGGGGGGCAGATACGCAGTATTTT.

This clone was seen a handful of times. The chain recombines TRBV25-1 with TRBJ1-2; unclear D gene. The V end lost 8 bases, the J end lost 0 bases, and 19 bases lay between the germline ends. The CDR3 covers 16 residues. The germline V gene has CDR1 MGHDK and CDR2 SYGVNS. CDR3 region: CASLSGVSSANYGYTF. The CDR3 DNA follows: TGTGCCAGCTTAAGTGGAGTCTCCTCAGCTAACTATGGCTACACCTTC.

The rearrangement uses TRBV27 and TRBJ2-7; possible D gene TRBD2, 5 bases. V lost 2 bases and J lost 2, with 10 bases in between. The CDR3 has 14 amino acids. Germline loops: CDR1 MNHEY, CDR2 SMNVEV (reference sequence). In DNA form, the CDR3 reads TGTGCCAGCAGTTTACCGGGGAACGCCTACGAGCAGTACTTC. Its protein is CASSLPGNAYEQYF.

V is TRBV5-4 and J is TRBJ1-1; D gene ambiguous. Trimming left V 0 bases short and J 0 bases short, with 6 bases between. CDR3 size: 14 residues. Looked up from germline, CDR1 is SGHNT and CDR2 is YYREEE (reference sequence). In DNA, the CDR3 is TGTGCCAGCAGCTTGGACATTATGAACACTGAAGCTTTCTTT. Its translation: CASSLDIMNTEAFF.

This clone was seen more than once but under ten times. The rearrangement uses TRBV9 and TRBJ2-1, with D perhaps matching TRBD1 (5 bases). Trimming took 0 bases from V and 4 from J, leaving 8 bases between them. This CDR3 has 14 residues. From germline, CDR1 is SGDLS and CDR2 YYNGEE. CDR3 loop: CASSVGRVYNEQFF. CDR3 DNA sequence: TGTGCCAGCAGCGTAGGCAGGGTTTACAATGAGCAGTTCTTC.